Presented here are 15 T cell receptor beta chains from one specimen sequenced in a study of cytomegalovirus exposure and HLA in healthy donors. PCR involved 60 Vbeta and 13 Jbeta primers. The protocol was immunoSEQ multiplex PCR, while the TCRdb copy is restricted to in-frame clones and leaves out a portion. The sample includes some 180,000 clones, under 9.5% seen only once; the top ten take 1% to 1.5%. Sequencing input: PBMCs. These receptors all stem from a woman aged 30 to 39 in good health and CMV-seropositive.

The chain uses TRBV27 and TRBJ2-5; maybe TRBD2 (5 bases). The J call may be faulty, since TRBJ2-7 better matches the DNA end. CDR1 MNHEY and CDR2 SMNVEV come from the germline V gene (reference sequence). This CDR3 spans 16 amino acids. The CDR3 loop reads CASSPGMRVYPYEQYF. The CDR3 DNA reads as TGTGCCAGCAGTCCTGGCATGCGGGTATACCCCTACGAGCAGTACTTC.

The V call is TRBV6-6, the J call TRBJ2-7; 8 nucleotides agree with TRBD2. The CDR3 contains 15 residues. Germline trimming cut 2 bases from V and 4 bases from J; bases unmatched to any gene: 7. Germline V gene lookup returns CDR1 MNHNY and CDR2 SVGAGI (reference sequence). The CDR3 DNA is TGTGCCAGCAGTTACGAGTCGGGAGGGATTTACGAGCAGTACTTC. Translated: CASSYESGGIYEQYF.

This clone was observed a few times. The chain combines TRBV14 with TRBJ2-2; TRBD1 aligns across 7 bases. Germline V lookup: CDR1 SGHDN, CDR2 FVKESK. V lost 4 bases to trimming and J lost 5 bases; unmatched junction nucleotides: 7. The CDR3 extends over 15 amino acids. The CDR3 is CASSPDRTGTGELFF. DNA of the CDR3: TGTGCCAGCAGCCCGGACAGGACGGGAACCGGGGAGCTGTTTTTT.

The sample holds a few counts of this clone. The genes are TRBV4-1 and TRBJ2-7; TRBD2 agrees at 9 bases. This CDR3 is 15 amino acids long. V was pared by 4 bases and J by 9 bases, with 13 bases of the junction left unmatched. Germline loops: CDR1 MGHRA, CDR2 YSYEKL. This CDR3 is CASSPPRAGGPGQYF. CDR3 in DNA: TGCGCCAGCAGCCCTCCCCGGGCGGGAGGGCCCGGGCAGTACTTC.

This chain joins TRBV19 and TRBJ2-7; 8 nucleotides match TRBD1. The germline V gene encodes CDR1 LNHDA and CDR2 SQIVND (reference sequence). Unmatched junction bases numbered 7, after V lost 7 bases and J lost 2 bases. The CDR3 is made up of 14 amino acids. CDR3 bases: TGTGCCAGTACCCCCGCCAGGGGGCCCTACGAGCAGTACTTC. The encoded protein is CASTPARGPYEQYF.

The chain links TRBV9 to TRBJ1-2; 7 positions agree with TRBD1. With 4 bases clipped from V and 4 bases from J, the junction kept 10 bases outside the gene matches. The CDR3 sequence is 15 residues long. In germline, CDR1 is SGDLS, CDR2 YYNGEE. The CDR3 loop is CASSPRQGSPYGYTF. The CDR3 nucleotides are TGTGCCAGCAGCCCTCGACAGGGCTCCCCCTATGGCTACACCTTC.

The gene calls are TRBV19 and TRBJ2-7; TRBD2 matches 7 bases. J lost 3 bases, V lost 1 base, and 6 bases had no gene match. The CDR3 is 15 residues long. Germline V CDR1 and CDR2: LNHDA, SQIVND (reference sequence). CDR3 sequence (DNA): TGTGCCAGTAGTATAGGGGGAGGGTACAACTACGAGCAGTACTTC. Encoded protein: CASSIGGGYNYEQYF. The full variable domain, in which reference TRBV19 and TRBJ2-7 provide the parts outside the CDR3, is DGGITQSPKYLFRKEGQNVTLSCEQNLNHDAMYWYRQDPGQGLRLIYYSQIVNDFQKGDIAEGYSVSREKKESFPLTVTSAQKNPTAFYLCASSIGGGYNYEQYFGPGTRLTVT.

The chain uses TRBV11-2 and TRBJ1-2; perhaps TRBD1 as D (5 bases). The V end lost 7 bases, the J end lost 4 bases, and 19 bases lay between the germline ends. The CDR3 length is 15 residues. Germline V gene lookup returns CDR1 SGHAT and CDR2 FQNNGV. CDR3: CASTSPRWQGYGYTF. The CDR3 nucleotides read TGTGCCAGCACCTCCCCGAGGTGGCAGGGCTATGGCTACACCTTC.

The chain has TRBV7-6 and TRBJ2-5, with 7 bases fitting TRBD1. The DNA matches TRBJ2-7 better at its end, which makes the J call doubtful. Per the germline V gene, CDR1 is SGHVS and CDR2 is FNYEAQ. This CDR3 spans 14 amino acids. Here the CDR3 DNA reads TGTGCCAGCAGCTCGACGGACAGGACCTACGAGCAGTACTTC. As protein: CASSSTDRTYEQYF.

This clone turned up a few times. The chain links TRBV5-6 to TRBJ1-1; D is possibly TRBD1 (6 bases). Germline CDR1 and CDR2: SGHDT and YYEEEE. V lost 0 bases, J lost 5 bases, and 11 bases lay in between. The CDR3 is 14 amino acids. In nucleotides, the CDR3 is TGTGCCAGCAGCTTGGTGGGGAGGGGGACTGAAGCTTTCTTT. Translated: CASSLVGRGTEAFF. Using reference TRBV5-6 and TRBJ1-1 for the parts outside the CDR3, the full variable domain is DAGVTQSPTHLIKTRGQQVTLRCSPKSGHDTVSWYQQALGQGPQFIFQYYEEEERQRGNFPDRFSGHQFPNYSSELNVNALLLGDSALYLCASSLVGRGTEAFFGQGTRLTVV.

This sequence joins TRBV4-2 and TRBJ2-5; the match to TRBD2 covers 12 bases. From germline, CDR1 is LGHNA and CDR2 YNFKEQ. V shed 4 bases and J 1 base; nucleotides not matched to a gene: 7. CDR3 length equals 17 residues. The CDR3 reads CASSRTSGRNFQETQYF. The CDR3 region has the DNA TGTGCCAGCAGCCGTACTAGCGGGAGGAACTTCCAAGAGACCCAGTACTTC.

The gene calls are TRBV5-1 and TRBJ2-3; 7 nucleotides align to TRBD2. The V gene's germline CDR1 is SGHRS and CDR2 YFSETQ. Trimming cost V 2 bases and J 3 bases; bases outside gene matches: 9. CDR3 length equals 16 residues. This CDR3 is CASSLEGGPGTDTQYF. The CDR3, as DNA: TGCGCCAGCAGCTTAGAGGGAGGGCCGGGAACAGATACGCAGTATTTT. The full variable domain, its missing parts supplied by reference TRBV5-1 and TRBJ2-3, is KAGVTQTPRYLIKTRGQQVTLSCSPISGHRSVSWYQQTPGQGLQFLFEYFSETQRNKGNFPGRFSGRQFSNSRSEMNVSTLELGDSALYLCASSLEGGPGTDTQYFGPGTRLTVL.

The gene calls are TRBV13 and TRBJ2-7, with 11 bases lining up with TRBD1. The trim removed 5 bases at V and 4 bases at J, leaving 7 bases unmatched. The CDR3 covers 15 residues. Germline V gives CDR1 PRHDT, CDR2 FYEKMQ (reference sequence). The CDR3 coding sequence is TGTGCCAGCAGCCTCCGGGACAGGGGGTTGTACGAGCAGTACTTC. As protein: CASSLRDRGLYEQYF.

Remarks on this clone: At the DNA level, this CDR3 is encoded by other sequences in the same sample as well. The rearrangement joins TRBV19 to TRBJ1-1; D is ambiguous. The germline V and J ends were trimmed by 4 bases and 1 base, with 4 bases remaining between them. The CDR3 sequence is 12 residues long. The germline CDR1 and CDR2 sequences are LNHDA and SQIVND (reference sequence). The CDR3 loop reads CASSRRNTEAFF. The CDR3, as DNA: TGTGCCAGTAGTAGGAGGAACACTGAAGCTTTCTTT. Complete variable domain (other parts from reference TRBV19 and TRBJ1-1): DGGITQSPKYLFRKEGQNVTLSCEQNLNHDAMYWYRQDPGQGLRLIYYSQIVNDFQKGDIAEGYSVSREKKESFPLTVTSAQKNPTAFYLCASSRRNTEAFFGQGTRLTVV.

This clone was counted between two and nine times. The chain links TRBV5-6 to TRBJ2-3; D not certain. Trimming left V 2 bases short and J 2 bases short, with 15 bases between. Germline V gives CDR1 SGHDT, CDR2 YYEEEE. The CDR3 has 16 amino acids. In nucleotides, the CDR3 is TGTGCCAGCAGCTTTTTGGTTTCAACTCACACAGATACGCAGTATTTT. Translating gives CASSFLVSTHTDTQYF. Based on the CDR3 plus reference TRBV5-6 and TRBJ2-3, the full variable domain is DAGVTQSPTHLIKTRGQQVTLRCSPKSGHDTVSWYQQALGQGPQFIFQYYEEEERQRGNFPDRFSGHQFPNYSSELNVNALLLGDSALYLCASSFLVSTHTDTQYFGPGTRLTVL.